The 13 T cell receptor beta chains below come from one sample, sequenced in a study of blood T cell repertoires in COVID-19. Sequencing used immunoSEQ multiplex PCR; TCRdb keeps in-frame clones, though not all of them. The sample lists 60,000 or so clones, 90% occurring once. Material for sequencing was peripheral blood. Receptor source: a human donor with active COVID-19. The donor label of this sample is uncertain.

The gene calls are TRBV6-5 and TRBJ2-7; a weak D match, TRBD1 (6 bases). The ends were cut back, 7 bases at V and 6 bases at J, with 19 bases in the middle. Germline V gives CDR1 MNHEY, CDR2 SVGAGI. This CDR3 is built from 14 residues. The CDR3 DNA is TGTGCCAGCAACACAGGGACGGCTTCTGCCGAGCAGTACTTC. It yields the protein CASNTGTASAEQYF.

The rearrangement uses TRBV12-3 or TRBV12-4 and TRBJ2-5, with D unresolved. Trimming took off 2 bases at V and 5 bases at J, with 6 bases between the two ends. CDR3 length: 12 amino acids. The CDR3 reads CASSLYSETQYF. CDR3 bases: TGTGCCAGCAGTTTATATTCGGAGACCCAGTACTTC.

The V and J genes are TRBV2 and TRBJ1-5; TRBD1 matches at 9 bases. The CDR3 runs to 15 residues. Germline trimming cut 6 bases from V and 6 bases from J; bases unmatched to any gene: 9. Germline-derived CDR1 and CDR2 are SNHLY and FYNNEI. CDR3 DNA sequence: TGTGCCAGCAGCCGGGACAGGGCGACGGGTCAGCCCCAGCATTTT. It is translated as CASSRDRATGQPQHF.

This chain connects TRBV7-9 to TRBJ1-1; no definite D call. The CDR3 sequence is 15 residues long. From germline, CDR1 is SEHNR and CDR2 FQNEAQ (reference sequence). Trimming took 5 bases from V and 8 from J, leaving 21 bases between them. The CDR3 reads CASSPAAGGRDEAFF. For the CDR3, the DNA is TGTGCCAGCAGCCCAGCGGCCGGCGGGCGAGACGAAGCTTTCTTT.

V gene TRBV29-1 combines with J gene TRBJ1-2; 7 bases agree with TRBD1. Per germline, CDR1 SQVTM and CDR2 ANQGSEA. The CDR3 runs 13 residues. Germline trimming cut 1 base from V and 8 bases from J; bases unmatched to any gene: 7. The CDR3: CSVEATGTYGYTF. CDR3 nucleotide sequence: TGCAGCGTTGAAGCGACAGGGACCTACGGCTACACCTTC.

The gene calls are TRBV4-3 and TRBJ2-2, with TRBD2 matching 7 bases. Germline loops: CDR1 LGHNA, CDR2 YSLEER. Trimming removed 2 bases from V and 3 bases from J; junction bases left unmatched: 6. This CDR3 is 16 amino acids long. CDR3 protein: CASSQRVRGYTGELFF. CDR3 nucleotide sequence: TGCGCCAGCAGCCAACGAGTGCGGGGGTACACCGGGGAGCTGTTTTTT.

The chain joins TRBV9 to TRBJ2-2, with D perhaps TRBD1 (6 bases). The germline V gene has CDR1 SGDLS and CDR2 YYNGEE. This CDR3 region has 15 residues. V was shortened by 2 bases and J by 3 bases, with 11 bases between the two germline ends. The CDR3 region is CASSVLGQHTGELFF. Here the CDR3 DNA reads TGTGCCAGCAGCGTTCTTGGACAGCACACCGGGGAGCTGTTTTTT.

The CDR3 DNA reads TGCGCCAGCAGCCAGGACAGGGGGTTAAGAAACACCATATATTTT. Its translation: CASSQDRGLRNTIYF. This chain joins TRBV4-3 and TRBJ1-3; TRBD1 matches 10 bases. The V segment lost 3 bases and the J segment 5 bases; nucleotides outside the gene matches: 4. Germline V gives CDR1 LGHNA, CDR2 YSLEER. The length of the CDR3 is 15 residues.

The chain recombines TRBV28 with TRBJ2-1, with 9 bases lining up with TRBD1. The CDR3 has 17 amino acids. In germline, CDR1 is MDHEN, CDR2 SYDVKM. V trimming: 6 bases; J trimming: 0 bases; junction bases outside the gene matches: 9. The CDR3 spells CASSDRGRSGSYNEQFF. For the CDR3, the DNA is TGTGCCAGCAGCGACAGGGGGAGGAGTGGCTCCTACAATGAGCAGTTCTTC.

CDR3 protein: CASSTLHGGANEQFF. CDR3 in DNA: TGTGCCAGTAGTACCCTCCACGGGGGGGCCAATGAGCAGTTCTTC. The chain is built from TRBV19 and TRBJ2-1; 8 nucleotides agree with TRBD2. The CDR3 extends over 15 amino acids. The trim removed 4 bases at V and 6 bases at J, leaving 8 bases unmatched. The germline V gene encodes CDR1 LNHDA and CDR2 SQIVND (reference sequence).

J is TRBJ2-6 and V is TRBV28; D might be TRBD1 (6 bases). The CDR3 contains 15 residues. V shed 5 bases and J shed 0 bases, with 8 bases lying between them. CDR1 and CDR2 from the germline V gene are MDHEN and SYDVKM. CDR3 nucleotide sequence: TGTGCCAGCAGTCCACAGGGCTCTGGGGCCAACGTCCTGACTTTC. Translating gives CASSPQGSGANVLTF.

The chain links TRBV6-4 to TRBJ2-3; TRBD2 is a possible D gene (6 bases). V was cut by 0 bases and J by 5 bases, with 12 bases left in between. Germline assignment: CDR1 MRHNA and CDR2 SNTAGT. The CDR3 spans 15 residues. CDR3 nucleotides: TGTGCCAGCAGTGACTCAAGACTAGTTGGAGATACGCAGTATTTT. Protein product: CASSDSRLVGDTQYF.

This sequence joins TRBV2 and TRBJ2-7; D gene uncertain. CDR3 length: 13 amino acids. Trimming pared 3 bases from V and 1 base from J, leaving 7 bases between. Germline V gives CDR1 SNHLY, CDR2 FYNNEI. CDR3 coding DNA: TGTGCCAGCAGTGAGGAGTGGTCCTACGAGCAGTACTTC. Its protein is CASSEEWSYEQYF.